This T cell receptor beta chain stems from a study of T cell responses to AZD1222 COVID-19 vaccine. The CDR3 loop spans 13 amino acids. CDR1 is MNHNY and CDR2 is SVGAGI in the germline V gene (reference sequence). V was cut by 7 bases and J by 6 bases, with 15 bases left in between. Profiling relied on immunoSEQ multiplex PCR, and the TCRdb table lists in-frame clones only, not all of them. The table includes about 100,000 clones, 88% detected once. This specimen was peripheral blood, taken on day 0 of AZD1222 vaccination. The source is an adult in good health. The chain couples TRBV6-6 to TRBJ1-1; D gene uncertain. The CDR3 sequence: CASTDWGTAEAFF. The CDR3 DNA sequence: TGTGCCAGCACCGACTGGGGAACCGCTGAAGCTTTCTTT.